This T cell receptor beta chain is drawn from a study of technical replicates of blood from a handful of donors. The table came from immunoSEQ multiplex PCR; TCRdb's copy has only in-frame clones and leaves some out. This sample yields over 25,000 clones, of which around 94% are seen a single time; around 3.9% belongs to the top ten. Sequenced material: PBMCs. This sequence originates from a human donor in good health. Some clones in this sample may be carry-over from other donors' samples.

CDR3 sequence reads: CASCGQRQETQYF. The CDR3 DNA reads TGTGCCAGCTGCGGACAGAGACAAGAGACCCAGTACTTC. The chain carries TRBV21-1 and TRBJ2-5; the DNA was not used to check the table's D call, TRBD1. TRBV21-1 is a listed pseudogene. CDR3 size: 13 residues.